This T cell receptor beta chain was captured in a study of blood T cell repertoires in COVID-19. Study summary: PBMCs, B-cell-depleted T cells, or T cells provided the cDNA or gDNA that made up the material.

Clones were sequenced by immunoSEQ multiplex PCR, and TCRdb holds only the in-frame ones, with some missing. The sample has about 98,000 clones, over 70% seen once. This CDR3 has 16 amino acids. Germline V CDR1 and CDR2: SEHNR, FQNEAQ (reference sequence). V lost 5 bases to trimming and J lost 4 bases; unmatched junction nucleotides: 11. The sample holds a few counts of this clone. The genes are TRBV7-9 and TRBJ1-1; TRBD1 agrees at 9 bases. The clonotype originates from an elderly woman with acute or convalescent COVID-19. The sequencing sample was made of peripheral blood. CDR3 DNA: TGTGCCAGCAGCCTCACAGGGGGCTCGGAGGCCACTGAAGCTTTCTTT. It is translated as CASSLTGGSEATEAFF.